The present T cell receptor beta chain was sequenced within a study of OX40 agonist ivuxolimab in advanced cancers. Details on this clone: As yet, its antigen is unknown.

Here immunoSEQ multiplex PCR was the method, and the copy in TCRdb shows in-frame clones only, minus some. The sample carries 99,000 or so clones, about 91% recorded once. Germline CDR1 MDHEN, CDR2 SYDVKM. The V and J ends lost 6 bases and 8 bases, in that order; junction bases with no gene match: 12. The CDR3 runs 15 residues. Notes on the study in general: Clonal expansion among partial responders at 0.1-3.0 mg/kg ranked near the lowest. Some nonresponders also had low normalized T-cell clonal expansion. The specificity for antigen of the expanded peripheral T cells was not determined.

This sample comprised CD4+ or CD8+ T cells sorted from blood, obtained in a trial of the OX40 agonist ivuxolimab. The clonotype was recovered from an adult with an advanced solid tumor such as melanoma, head and neck, liver or kidney cancer. The chain recombines TRBV28 with TRBJ2-1; TRBD2 matches at 8 bases. In nucleotides, the CDR3 is TGTGCCAGCAGATCCGGGGGAGCGGGAGTGGATGAGCAGTTCTTC. Amino acids: CASRSGGAGVDEQFF.